This T cell receptor beta chain was profiled in a study of human T cells and chemical hapten exposure. On the study more broadly: Patients' scalps got diphenylcyclopropenone weekly throughout the approximately 25-week study.

There are many counts of this clonotype. This CDR3 is 16 amino acids long. The time point: patch test 2, 6 weeks after DPC sensitization. The treatment was: therapeutic diphenylcyclopropenone sensitization with weekly scalp DPC. The study used a library that attached unique molecular identifiers to individual cDNA molecules. One entry per CDR3 protein results from TCRdb running MiXCR on the RACE reads. The sample lists a few hundred thousand distinct CDR3 sequences, nearly 6.5% occurring once. The V and J genes are TRBV21-1 and TRBJ1-6. TRBV21-1 has pseudogene status. This sample comprised whole blood, obtained in connection with sensitization to the hapten diphenylcyclopropenone (DPC). This receptor was obtained from a woman younger than 30 with alopecia areata. Some clones in this sample may be carry-over from other donors' samples. CDR3 coding DNA: TGTGCCAGCAGCAAAGATCCGGATAACTATAATTCACCCCTCCACTTT. It translates to CASSKDPDNYNSPLHF.